A selection of T cell receptor beta chains follows, all from one sample in a study of shared clonotypes between healthy human individuals. Assay used: immunoSEQ multiplex PCR; TCRdb lists only in-frame clones, some missing. The sample contains 950,000 to 1,100,000 clones, about four fifths of which appear only once. Material for sequencing was memory CD4+ T cells from PBMCs. These receptors all stem from a young man in good health. Some clones in this sample may be carry-over from other donors' samples. The CDR3 runs from the conserved cysteine through the conserved F or W. Each record gives: CDR3 protein, CDR3 DNA, clone size, J gene, V gene, D gene. D genes are given only for firm matches. Clone size, where shown, is once, few, many, or a class for clones that have expanded.

cdr3_aa: CASSFPLAGGPIGELFF
cdr3_nt: TGTGCCAGCAGTTTTCCACTAGCGGGAGGGCCGATCGGGGAGCTGTTTTTT
clone_size: -
j_call: TRBJ2-2
v_call: TRBV28
d_call: TRBD2

cdr3_aa: CASSDWKYEQYF
cdr3_nt: TGTGCCAGCAGTGATTGGAAGTACGAGCAGTACTTC
clone_size: -
j_call: TRBJ2-7
v_call: TRBV2
d_call: -

cdr3_aa: CASSLGIASIDTQYF
cdr3_nt: TGTGCCAGCAGCTTAGGGATAGCCTCAATAGATACGCAGTATTTT
clone_size: -
j_call: TRBJ2-3
v_call: TRBV7-8
d_call: -

cdr3_aa: CASSRVGENIQYF
cdr3_nt: TGTGCCAGCAGCAGGGTGGGCGAAAACATTCAGTACTTC
clone_size: many
j_call: TRBJ2-4
v_call: TRBV5-5
d_call: -

cdr3_aa: CASSSSRREQYF
cdr3_nt: TGTGCCAGCAGCTCTTCCCGGCGCGAGCAGTACTTC
clone_size: -
j_call: TRBJ2-7
v_call: TRBV11-2
d_call: -

cdr3_aa: CASRADRGGYGYTF
cdr3_nt: TGTGCCAGCAGAGCTGACAGGGGTGGATATGGCTACACCTTC
clone_size: -
j_call: TRBJ1-2
v_call: TRBV7-2
d_call: TRBD1

cdr3_aa: CASTATDGGSNQPQHF
cdr3_nt: TGTGCCTCAACGGCCACGGATGGGGGGAGCAATCAGCCCCAGCATTTT
clone_size: -
j_call: TRBJ1-5
v_call: TRBV10-3
d_call: -

cdr3_aa: CASSYSPEPYEQYF
cdr3_nt: TGTGCCAGCAGTTACTCGCCAGAGCCCTACGAGCAGTACTTC
clone_size: -
j_call: TRBJ2-7
v_call: TRBV6-5
d_call: -

cdr3_aa: CASSAGSDFGYTF
cdr3_nt: TGTGCCAGCAGCGCGGGGTCTGATTTTGGCTACACCTTC
clone_size: -
j_call: TRBJ1-2
v_call: TRBV28
d_call: -

cdr3_aa: CASSLIPGGSYGYTF
cdr3_nt: TGCGCCAGCAGCCTCATCCCGGGAGGGTCCTATGGCTACACCTTC
clone_size: -
j_call: TRBJ1-2
v_call: TRBV4-3
d_call: -

cdr3_aa: CASSFLGPTGELFF
cdr3_nt: TGTGCCAGCAGCTTCCTAGGACCCACCGGGGAGCTGTTTTTT
clone_size: once
j_call: TRBJ2-2
v_call: TRBV11-2
d_call: -

cdr3_aa: CASSATSAQGGTQYF
cdr3_nt: TGTGCCAGTAGCGCTACTAGCGCCCAAGGGGGTACGCAGTATTTT
clone_size: -
j_call: TRBJ2-3
v_call: TRBV19
d_call: -

cdr3_aa: CASRRGLNTGELFF
cdr3_nt: TGTGCCAGCAGGAGGGGACTCAACACCGGGGAGCTGTTTTTT
clone_size: -
j_call: TRBJ2-2
v_call: TRBV7-2
d_call: -

cdr3_aa: CASSFSGGSASSYNEQFF
cdr3_nt: TGTGCCAGCAGCTTCTCAGGGGGTTCTGCTAGCTCCTACAATGAGCAGTTCTTC
clone_size: -
j_call: TRBJ2-1
v_call: TRBV11-3
d_call: TRBD1

cdr3_aa: CAWSVSRDSPLHF
cdr3_nt: TGTGCCTGGAGTGTAAGCAGGGACTCACCCCTCCACTTT
clone_size: once
j_call: TRBJ1-6
v_call: TRBV30
d_call: -

cdr3_aa: CASSEAGVTNEKLFF
cdr3_nt: TGCGCCAGCAGCGAGGCAGGGGTAACTAATGAAAAACTGTTTTTT
clone_size: -
j_call: TRBJ1-4
v_call: TRBV5-1
d_call: -

cdr3_aa: CASSVGFLLGSTEQFF
cdr3_nt: TGTGCCAGCAGCGTAGGGTTTTTACTAGGATCCACTGAGCAGTTCTTC
clone_size: -
j_call: TRBJ2-1
v_call: TRBV9
d_call: -

cdr3_aa: CASSEGVGSPYNEQFF
cdr3_nt: TGTGCCAGCAGCGAGGGGGTTGGAAGCCCCTACAATGAGCAGTTCTTC
clone_size: -
j_call: TRBJ2-1
v_call: TRBV9
d_call: -

cdr3_aa: CASSLTGHTQYF
cdr3_nt: TGTGCCAGCAGTCTAACAGGGCACACGCAGTATTTT
clone_size: few
j_call: TRBJ2-3
v_call: TRBV6-5
d_call: -

cdr3_aa: CASTGRGSGRSYEQYF
cdr3_nt: TGTGCCAGCACCGGGCGAGGTAGCGGGAGGTCCTACGAGCAGTACTTC
clone_size: -
j_call: TRBJ2-7
v_call: TRBV28
d_call: TRBD2

cdr3_aa: CASSLTSAEHEQFF
cdr3_nt: TGCGCCAGCAGCTTGACTTCAGCAGAACATGAGCAGTTCTTC
clone_size: -
j_call: TRBJ2-1
v_call: TRBV5-1
d_call: -

cdr3_aa: CASSRRGGTDTQYF
cdr3_nt: TGTGCCAGCTCCCGCAGGGGTGGAACAGATACGCAGTATTTT
clone_size: few
j_call: TRBJ2-3
v_call: TRBV27
d_call: -

cdr3_aa: CASSQVFQKVDRQETQYF
cdr3_nt: TGCGCCAGCAGCCAAGTTTTCCAAAAGGTAGACAGGCAAGAGACCCAGTACTTC
clone_size: -
j_call: TRBJ2-5
v_call: TRBV4-1
d_call: -

cdr3_aa: CASRLGTMSYEQYF
cdr3_nt: TGTGCCAGCAGACTCGGGACAATGTCCTACGAGCAGTACTTC
clone_size: -
j_call: TRBJ2-7
v_call: TRBV6-5
d_call: -

cdr3_aa: CASSLDGSNTGELFF
cdr3_nt: TGCGCCAGCAGCTTGGACGGATCGAACACCGGGGAGCTGTTTTTT
clone_size: -
j_call: TRBJ2-2
v_call: TRBV5-1
d_call: -

cdr3_aa: CASSDMADTQYF
cdr3_nt: TGTGCCAGCAGTGATATGGCCGATACGCAGTATTTT
clone_size: -
j_call: TRBJ2-3
v_call: TRBV2
d_call: -

cdr3_aa: CAWSRDSSYEQYF
cdr3_nt: TGTGCCTGGAGCCGCGACAGTTCCTACGAGCAGTACTTC
clone_size: few
j_call: TRBJ2-7
v_call: TRBV30
d_call: -

cdr3_aa: CASMKSTGSIYEQYF
cdr3_nt: TGTGCCAGCATGAAGTCGACAGGTTCAATCTACGAGCAGTACTTC
clone_size: -
j_call: TRBJ2-7
v_call: TRBV2
d_call: -